The following is a T cell receptor (beta chain) sequence with its context. This specimen belongs to a study of blood T cell repertoires in COVID-19. Study context: Sample material is recorded as cDNA or gDNA derived from T cells, B-cell-depleted T cells, or PBMCs.

Authors' analysis steps: From reference gene primer amplification, estimates of nucleated cell counts were derived. Assay: immunoSEQ multiplex PCR; the TCRdb copy retains only in-frame clones and omits some. V, J and clone size are those of that table, while D and trimming were read from the DNA. This sample yields 210,000 or so clones, of which approximately 80% are seen a single time; just under 9% belongs to the top ten. Trimming at V came to 5 bases and at J to 6 bases, leaving 5 bases not matched to a gene. The CDR3 consists of 13 residues. The V gene's germline CDR1 is GTSNPN and CDR2 SVGIG (reference sequence). Participants came from 24 US areas, aged about 18 to 95 years. Cohorts were assigned according to the clinical history that participants reported.

Material for sequencing was PBMCs or T cells enriched from blood (not recorded which). The source is a woman aged 45-65 years with acute COVID-19. The genes are TRBV30 and TRBJ1-3; 9 bases are shared with TRBD1. The CDR3, as DNA: TGTGCCTGGTGGGGACAGGGACCAAACACCATATATTTT. It translates to CAWWGQGPNTIYF. The complete variable domain, with remaining parts taken from reference TRBV30 and TRBJ1-3, reads SQTIHQWPATLVQPVGSPLSLECTVEGTSNPNLYWYRQAAGRGLQLLFYSVGIGQISSEVPQNLSASRPQDRQFILSSKKLLLSDSGFYLCAWWGQGPNTIYFGEGSWLTVV.